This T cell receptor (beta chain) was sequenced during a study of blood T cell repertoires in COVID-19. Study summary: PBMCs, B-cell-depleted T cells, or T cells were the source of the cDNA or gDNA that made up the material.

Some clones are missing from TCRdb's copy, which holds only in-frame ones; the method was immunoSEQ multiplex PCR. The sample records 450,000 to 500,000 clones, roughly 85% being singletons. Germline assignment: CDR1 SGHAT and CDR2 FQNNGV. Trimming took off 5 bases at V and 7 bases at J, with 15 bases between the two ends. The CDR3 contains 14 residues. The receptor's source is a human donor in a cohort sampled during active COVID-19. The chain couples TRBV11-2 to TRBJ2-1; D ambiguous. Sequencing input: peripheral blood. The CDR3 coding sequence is TGTGCCAGCAGCCCCATTGCGTCGCAAAATGAGCAGTTCTTC. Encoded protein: CASSPIASQNEQFF.